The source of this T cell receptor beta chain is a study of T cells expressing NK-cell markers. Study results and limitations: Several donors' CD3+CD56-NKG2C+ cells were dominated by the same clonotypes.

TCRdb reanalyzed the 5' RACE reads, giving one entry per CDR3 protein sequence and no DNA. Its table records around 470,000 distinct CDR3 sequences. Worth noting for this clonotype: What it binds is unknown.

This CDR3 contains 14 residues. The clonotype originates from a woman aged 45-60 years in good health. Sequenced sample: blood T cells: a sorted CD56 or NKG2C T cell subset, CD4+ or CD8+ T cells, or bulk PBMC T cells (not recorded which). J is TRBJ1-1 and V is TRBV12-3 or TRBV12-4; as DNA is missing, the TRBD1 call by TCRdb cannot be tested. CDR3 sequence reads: CASTAGQGRTEAFF.